The 32 T cell receptor beta chains below come from one sample, sequenced in a study of control samples from healthy donors and cancer patients. TCRdb keeps only in-frame clones here, not all; method: immunoSEQ multiplex PCR. Among roughly 100,000 clones listed, 83% were seen once. Sequencing was done on a sample of blood. The receptors here all came from a woman in her forties or fifties in good health.

V and J are TRBV29-1 and TRBJ1-2, with 7 bases aligning to TRBD1. CDR1 SQVTM and CDR2 ANQGSEA come from the germline V gene. V dropped 7 bases and J dropped 2; count of bases not matched to a gene: 16. The CDR3 loop spans 16 amino acids. CDR3 loop: CSGEDRETLSNYGYTF. CDR3 DNA sequence: TGCAGCGGGGAAGACAGGGAAACCCTCTCAAACTATGGCTACACCTTC.

This chain links TRBV7-9 with TRBJ2-7; D may be TRBD1 (5 bases). V dropped 2 bases and J dropped 2 bases, with 7 bases sitting between them. Germline V gene lookup returns CDR1 SEHNR and CDR2 FQNEAQ (reference sequence). The CDR3 is 13 amino acids. CDR3 sequence (DNA): TGTGCCAGCAGCTTAATGACAGCCTACGAGCAGTACTTC. It specifies CASSLMTAYEQYF.

This clone was seen repeatedly, ten times or more. V is TRBV18 and J is TRBJ1-1; D uncertain. Deletions cut 6 bases from V and 7 bases from J, with 9 bases between. In germline, CDR1 is KGHSH, CDR2 LQKENI. The CDR3 covers 11 residues. CDR3 sequence: CASSRGFEAFF. CDR3 sequence (DNA): TGTGCCAGCTCCCGTGGGTTTGAAGCTTTCTTT.

This clone came up once. The chain recombines TRBV4-3 with TRBJ2-1; no clear D gene. This CDR3 contains 14 residues. CDR1 is LGHNA, CDR2 YSLEER, per germline. V dropped 1 base and J dropped 1 base, with 5 bases sitting between them. Here the CDR3 reads CASSQAFSYNEQFF. In nucleotides, the CDR3 is TGCGCCAGCAGCCAAGCCTTTTCCTACAATGAGCAGTTCTTC.

This clone was seen only a few times. The chain combines TRBV3-1 (or the pseudogene TRBV3-2) with TRBJ2-5; 12 nucleotides agree with TRBD2. The CDR3 sequence is 15 residues long. The germline CDR1 and CDR2 sequences are LGHDT and YNNKEL (reference sequence). V lost 3 bases to trimming and J lost 4 bases; unmatched junction nucleotides: 3. The CDR3 DNA is TGTGCCAGCAGCCACCTAGCGGGGGGGGGAGAGACCCAGTACTTC. Protein: CASSHLAGGGETQYF.

The rearrangement links TRBV11-2 to TRBJ2-7; D not certain. CDR1 SGHAT and CDR2 FQNNGV come from the germline V gene. Between the trimmed V and J ends, which lost 2 bases and 0 bases, there was a span of 8 bases. The CDR3 length is 14 residues. CDR3 in amino acids: CASSLQASSYEQYF. For the CDR3, the DNA is TGTGCCAGCAGCTTACAAGCCAGCTCCTACGAGCAGTACTTC.

This chain joins TRBV6-4 and TRBJ2-6; no clear D gene. Trimming removed 4 bases from V and 2 bases from J, with 15 bases in between. CDR3 length: 17 residues. Germline CDR1 MRHNA, CDR2 SNTAGT. The CDR3 sequence is CASSAFGFGAGANVLTF. The CDR3 region has the DNA TGTGCCAGCAGTGCCTTCGGTTTCGGTGCTGGGGCCAACGTCCTGACTTTC.

This chain joins TRBV5-4 and TRBJ2-5; TRBD2 might be the D (7 bases). The CDR3 contains 14 residues. Germline values: CDR1 SGHNT, CDR2 YYREEE (reference sequence). With 1 base removed from V and 5 bases from J, the gap between germline ends came to 12 bases. The CDR3 nucleotides read TGTGCCAGCAGCTTGCGGGGGGACATTGAGACCCAGTACTTC. Translation: CASSLRGDIETQYF.

This chain links TRBV3-1 (or the pseudogene TRBV3-2) with TRBJ2-7, with D tentatively TRBD1 (6 bases). The CDR3 has 14 residues. Looked up from germline, CDR1 is LGHDT and CDR2 is YNNKEL (reference sequence). The ends were cut back, 5 bases at V and 3 bases at J, with 14 bases in the middle. The CDR3 region is CASSYREGRYEQYF. The CDR3 DNA reads as TGTGCCAGCAGCTACAGGGAAGGCCGCTACGAGCAGTACTTC.

The chain carries TRBV9 and TRBJ2-3; tentative D call: TRBD2 (5 bases). The ends were cut back, 4 bases at V and 2 bases at J, with 17 bases in the middle. Looked up from germline, CDR1 is SGDLS and CDR2 is YYNGEE. The length of the CDR3 is 16 residues. The CDR3 is CASSSGLADNTDTQYF. The CDR3 nucleotides are TGTGCCAGCAGCTCGGGCCTAGCCGATAACACAGATACGCAGTATTTT.

This chain joins TRBV25-1 and TRBJ2-7; no clear D. This CDR3 comprises 11 residues. Germline values: CDR1 MGHDK, CDR2 SYGVNS. V was shortened by 7 bases and J by 4 bases, with 8 bases between the two germline ends. CDR3 nucleotide sequence: TGTGCCAGCAATGGTGGTTACGAGCAGTACTTC. Protein sequence: CASNGGYEQYF.

This chain links TRBV5-1 with TRBJ2-1; 10 bases match TRBD2. With V trimmed by 6 bases and J by 3 bases, 9 bases remained unmatched. The CDR3 covers 16 residues. CDR1 and CDR2 (germline): SGHRS, YFSETQ. CDR3 sequence: CASTDRTSGFYNEQFF. Here the CDR3 DNA reads TGCGCCAGCACCGATCGGACTAGCGGCTTCTACAATGAGCAGTTCTTC.

The V call is TRBV19, the J call TRBJ1-1; D possibly corresponds to TRBD1 (6 bases). CDR3 length: 15 residues. Germline V lookup: CDR1 LNHDA, CDR2 SQIVND (reference sequence). Trimming pared 3 bases from V and 6 bases from J, leaving 17 bases between. This CDR3 reads CASSIVAGDGSEAFF. CDR3 sequence (DNA): TGTGCCAGTAGTATCGTGGCAGGGGATGGTTCTGAAGCTTTCTTT.

The rearrangement joins TRBV19 to TRBJ2-2, with 7 bases identical to TRBD1. Germline V gene data show CDR1 as LNHDA and CDR2 as SQIVND (reference sequence). V lost 5 bases to trimming and J lost 5 bases; unmatched junction nucleotides: 5. This CDR3 is 14 amino acids long. This chain's CDR3 is CASSSAGGTGELFF. Written as DNA, the CDR3 is TGTGCCAGTAGTTCGGCAGGGGGAACCGGGGAGCTGTTTTTT.

The chain has TRBV12-3 or TRBV12-4 and TRBJ2-1; D possibly corresponds to TRBD2 (6 bases). The CDR3 is 12 amino acids. V shed 8 bases and J shed 4 bases, with 9 bases lying between them. CDR3 sequence reads: CASGGEYNEQFF. Written as DNA, the CDR3 is TGTGCCAGCGGCGGGGAGTACAATGAGCAGTTCTTC.

This chain links TRBV28 with TRBJ2-7, with D maybe TRBD1 (8 bases). The germline gives CDR1 MDHEN, CDR2 SYDVKM. The CDR3 sequence is 16 residues long. V gave up 6 bases and J gave up 2 bases, with 20 bases separating them. The CDR3 bases are TGTGCCAGCAGCTCCCCGGGAGGACAGGGCCCCTACGAGCAGTACTTC. Protein sequence: CASSSPGGQGPYEQYF.

The V gene is TRBV4-3, the J gene TRBJ2-1, with 11 bases that match TRBD2. The CDR3 runs 17 residues. Germline CDR1 is LGHNA and CDR2 is YSLEER. The ends lost 3 bases at V and 7 bases at J; junction bases unmatched: 11. The CDR3 nucleotides are TGCGCCAGCAGCCAGGATATAGCGGGAGGGCCCCGGAATGAGCAGTTCTTC. Protein: CASSQDIAGGPRNEQFF.

V usage is TRBV15 and J usage is TRBJ1-1; D ambiguous. Germline assignment: CDR1 LNHNV and CDR2 YYDKDF (reference sequence). This CDR3 is built from 15 residues. Trimming left V 0 bases short and J 2 bases short, with 10 bases between. CDR3 residues: CATSRDLAGNTEAFF. DNA of the CDR3: TGTGCCACCAGCAGAGATTTGGCAGGAAACACTGAAGCTTTCTTT.

The chain carries TRBV7-2 and TRBJ2-1, with D uncertain. Between the trimmed V and J ends, which lost 4 bases and 4 bases, there was a span of 8 bases. The V gene's germline CDR1 is SGHTA and CDR2 FQGNSA. The CDR3 totals 13 residues. The CDR3 nucleotides are TGTGCCAGCAGCTACCGATCTTACAATGAGCAGTTCTTC. Translation: CASSYRSYNEQFF.

This clone was picked up one time. The V gene is TRBV12-5, the J gene TRBJ2-3, with a possible D match to TRBD2 (6 bases). This CDR3 comprises 15 residues. In germline, CDR1 is LGHNT, CDR2 FRNRAP. Trimming cost V 1 base and J 4 bases, with 12 bases left between them. The CDR3 sequence: CASGLGAASADTQYF. The DNA for the CDR3 is TGTGCTAGTGGTTTGGGCGCCGCTAGCGCAGATACGCAGTATTTT.

This clone was picked up a small number of times. The chain employs TRBV12-3 or TRBV12-4 and TRBJ1-5; 8 nucleotides line up with TRBD1. The trim removed 7 bases at V and 6 bases at J, leaving 5 bases unmatched. The CDR3 totals 13 residues. CDR3 amino acids: CASTRDRTQPQHF. The CDR3 nucleotides are TGTGCCAGCACCCGGGACAGGACTCAGCCCCAGCATTTT.

Of note for this clone: Within the sample, other DNA sequences also encode this same CDR3. This chain uses TRBV4-1 with TRBJ1-1; D unclear. CDR3 length equals 14 residues. Trimming cost V 1 base and J 2 bases, with 8 bases left between them. CDR1 and CDR2 (germline): MGHRA, YSYEKL. Here the CDR3 reads CASSQVGGNTEAFF. CDR3 coding DNA: TGCGCCAGCAGCCAAGTTGGCGGTAACACTGAAGCTTTCTTT.

The gene calls are TRBV18 and TRBJ2-5; 7 bases fit TRBD1. CDR1 is KGHSH, CDR2 LQKENI, per germline. CDR3 size: 14 residues. V lost 3 bases, J lost 1 base, and 2 bases stayed unmatched. The CDR3 spells CASSPNRGQETQYF. The CDR3 DNA reads TGTGCCAGCTCACCTAACAGGGGCCAAGAGACCCAGTACTTC.

This clone was recorded only once. This same CDR3 is encoded by further DNA sequences in the sample. The chain employs TRBV24-1 and TRBJ2-1, with TRBD2 matching 11 bases. With V trimmed by 3 bases and J by 4 bases, 7 bases remained unmatched. This CDR3 is built from 17 residues. The germline CDR1 and CDR2 sequences are KGHDR and SFDVKD. The CDR3: CATSDPTLAGGYNEQFF. CDR3 DNA: TGTGCCACCAGTGATCCGACCCTAGCGGGAGGATACAATGAGCAGTTCTTC.

V gene TRBV5-4 combines with J gene TRBJ1-6, with D perhaps matching TRBD1 (5 bases). V was trimmed by 2 bases and J by 11 bases, leaving 17 bases between them. Germline V gene lookup returns CDR1 SGHNT and CDR2 YYREEE (reference sequence). CDR3 length: 15 residues. CDR3 DNA: TGTGCCAGCAGCTTTGAGACGGGGGTGGGGGCACCCCTCCACTTT. Protein product: CASSFETGVGAPLHF.

This clone was picked up a small number of times. The rearrangement links TRBV28 to TRBJ1-2, with TRBD1 matching 8 bases. Germline CDR1 reads MDHEN; CDR2 reads SYDVKM. The CDR3 consists of 13 residues. The V segment lost 6 bases and the J segment 4 bases; nucleotides outside the gene matches: 4. DNA of the CDR3: TGTGCCAGCAGGACAGGGGCCGGCTATGGCTACACCTTC. Encoded protein: CASRTGAGYGYTF.

The chain recombines TRBV29-1 with TRBJ1-5, with D maybe TRBD1 (5 bases). V was clipped by 3 bases and J by 7 bases, with 13 bases between them. In germline, CDR1 is SQVTM, CDR2 ANQGSEA. CDR3 length equals 13 residues. The CDR3 DNA follows: TGCAGCGTTGAGGGGGGGGGTGGGCAGCCCCAGCATTTT. Its translation is CSVEGGGGQPQHF. Looking up the rest from reference TRBV29-1 and TRBJ1-5 gives the full variable domain: SAVISQKPSRDICQRGTSLTIQCQVDSQVTMMFWYRQQPGQSLTLIATANQGSEATYESGFVIDKFPISRPNLTFSTLTVSNMSPEDSSIYLCSVEGGGGQPQHFGDGTRLSIL.

The chain carries TRBV7-2 and TRBJ2-7, with a possible D match to TRBD1 (6 bases). The CDR3 extends over 15 amino acids. Germline V gene sequence: CDR1 SGHTA, CDR2 FQGNSA. Trimming cost V 5 bases and J 5 bases, with 19 bases left between them. The chain's CDR3 is CASSDRKGVYNEQYF. CDR3 DNA: TGTGCCAGCAGCGATCGGAAGGGGGTATACAACGAGCAGTACTTC.

This sequence joins TRBV2 and TRBJ2-2, with a tentative D call TRBD2 (6 bases). V lost 6 bases to trimming and J lost 4 bases, with 12 bases between them. Germline values: CDR1 SNHLY, CDR2 FYNNEI. This CDR3 has 14 residues. CDR3 sequence reads: CASRAGGGTGELFF. The CDR3 nucleotides are TGTGCCAGCAGGGCCGGGGGAGGCACCGGGGAGCTGTTTTTT.

The table lists this clone with a count of one. The CDR3 sequence: CASSYTHRVEETQYF. The CDR3 DNA is TGTGCCAGCAGTTACACGCACAGGGTCGAAGAGACCCAGTACTTC. This chain links TRBV27 with TRBJ2-5, with D tentatively TRBD1 (6 bases). This CDR3 region has 15 residues. Germline V gene lookup returns CDR1 MNHEY and CDR2 SMNVEV (reference sequence). The V end lost 4 bases, the J end lost 3 bases, and 15 bases lay between the germline ends.

Regarding this clone: One junction end disagrees with the germline gene, perhaps due to a read error. The gene calls are TRBV6-6 and TRBJ2-7; no firm D call. The CDR3 spans 13 residues. In germline, CDR1 is MNHNY, CDR2 SVGAGI (reference sequence). Here the CDR3 reads CASSYGPGYGQYF. CDR3 DNA sequence: TGTGCCAGCAGTTACGGGCCGGGCTACGGGCAGTACTTC.

J is TRBJ2-1 and V is TRBV15; 11 bases map to TRBD1. CDR1 is LNHNV and CDR2 is YYDKDF in the germline V gene (reference sequence). The trim removed 1 base at V and 7 bases at J, leaving 3 bases unmatched. This CDR3 spans 15 amino acids. The CDR3 sequence: CATSRGGQGANEQFF. The CDR3 DNA is TGTGCCACCAGCAGAGGTGGACAGGGGGCGAATGAGCAGTTCTTC. Combining the CDR3 with reference TRBV15 and TRBJ2-1 gives the whole variable domain DAMVIQNPRYQVTQFGKPVTLSCSQTLNHNVMYWYQQKSSQAPKLLFHYYDKDFNNEADTPDNFQSRRPNTSFCFLDIRSPGLGDTAMYLCATSRGGQGANEQFFGPGTRLTVL.